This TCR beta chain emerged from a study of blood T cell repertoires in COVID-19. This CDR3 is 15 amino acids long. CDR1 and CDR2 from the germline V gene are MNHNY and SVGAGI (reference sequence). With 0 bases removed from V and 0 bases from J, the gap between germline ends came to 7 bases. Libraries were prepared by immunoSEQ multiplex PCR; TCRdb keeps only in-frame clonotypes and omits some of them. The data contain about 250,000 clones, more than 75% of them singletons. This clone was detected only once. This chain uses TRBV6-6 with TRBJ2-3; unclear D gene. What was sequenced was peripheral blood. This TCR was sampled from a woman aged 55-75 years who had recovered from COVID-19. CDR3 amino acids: CASSYSSLSTDTQYF. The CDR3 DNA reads TGTGCCAGCAGTTACTCGAGCCTTAGCACAGATACGCAGTATTTT.